This T cell receptor beta chain was identified in a study of OX40 agonist ivuxolimab in advanced cancers. Notes on the research overall: Ivuxolimab, which targeted the costimulatory receptor OX40 (CD134), was an agonistic, fully human IgG2 monoclonal antibody. Of the roughly 54 patients in dose escalation, about 20 had hepatocellular carcinoma, some 15 had melanoma, 9 had renal cell carcinoma and 9 had head and neck cancer. Patients were allowed to have had prior anti-PD-1, anti-PD-L1 or anti-CTLA-4 therapy, and around 41% of the dose-escalation patients had previously received checkpoint inhibitors. In the dose-escalation cohort, 82.7% of patients were male, and the mean age was around 60 years, with a range of 23 to 79. The monotherapy dose-escalation portion (N of about 57 patients) of the phase I ivuxolimab trial is reported in the paper. Partial responses occurred in three dose-escalation patients, of whom one had hepatocellular carcinoma and two had cutaneous melanoma. Intravenous ivuxolimab was administered to patients every 2 weeks at six dose levels: 0.01, 0.1, 0.3, 1.5, 3 and 10 mg/kg. Peripheral TCRbeta sequencing was intended to test whether TCR sequence diversity was altered and clonal T-cell expansion was caused by ivuxolimab.

The CDR3 spans 13 residues, from the cysteine through the phenylalanine. Solely the CDR3 DNA is kept, with 39 bases framed from the first base. Via the germline V gene, CDR1 is SQVTM and CDR2 ANQGSEA. V loses 7 bases, J loses 0 bases, and the germline ends lie 12 bases apart. This clone was recorded a few times. Its antigen remains unidentified. Qualities for individual bases were not recorded, and no much larger clone is one base off. Genomic DNA was isolated from the sorted cells so that the TCRbeta CDR3 region could be sequenced. The immunoSEQ Assay was used to sequence the TCRbeta CDR3 regions. TCRdb took over this immuneACCESS table, retaining in-frame rearrangements with V and J assigned. Such tables are incomplete; in checked studies, under half of the missing clones stem from an unresolved V gene, and the remainder is unexplained. The sample profile shows 40,000 to 45,000 clones; about 87% of them were found once. The ten largest make up around 6.2% of the sample.

The investigation overall reported the following: In the 0.1-3.0 mg/kg groups, partial responders had among the lowest normalized peripheral clonal expansion, particularly in CD8+ T cells. At doses of 0.1 to 3.0 mg/kg, clonal expansion of both CD4+ and CD8+ blood T cells was observed from baseline to week 6. Low levels of normalized T-cell clonal expansion were also shown by some nonresponding patients. The antigen specificity of the clonally expanded peripheral T cells was not determined. After ivuxolimab, CD8+ T cells had more expanded clones than CD4+ T cells on average.

The trial excluded patients who had a history of autoimmune disease or who were on systemic immunosuppression. Peripheral blood for TCR sequencing was collected from all dose cohorts at baseline, on cycle 4 day 1, and on cycle 7 day 1. Samples were obtained from an open-label, multicenter, first-in-human phase I dose-escalation trial of ivuxolimab. Adults with locally advanced or metastatic melanoma, renal cell, hepatocellular, or head and neck squamous cell carcinoma were enrolled in the trial. Before TCR sequencing, CD4+ T cells and CD8+ T cells were sorted from peripheral blood as separate populations.

The sequence is built from TRBV29-1 and TRBJ1-1; the D gene is perhaps TRBD1, on 5 matching bases. Sample: CD4+ or CD8+ T cells sorted from blood, taken in a trial of the OX40 agonist ivuxolimab. The receptor's source is an adult with an advanced solid tumor such as melanoma, head and neck, liver or kidney cancer. The nucleotide sequence reads as follows: TGCAGCGCCCGAGGGGCTATGAACACTGAAGCTTTCTTT. Translated, this is CSARGAMNTEAFF. Outside the CDR3, residues come from the reference TRBV29-1 and TRBJ1-1 proteins, so the full variable domain is: SAVISQKPSRDICQRGTSLTIQCQVDSQVTMMFWYRQQPGQSLTLIATANQGSEATYESGFVIDKFPISRPNLTFSTLTVSNMSPEDSSIYLCSARGAMNTEAFFGQGTRLTVV.